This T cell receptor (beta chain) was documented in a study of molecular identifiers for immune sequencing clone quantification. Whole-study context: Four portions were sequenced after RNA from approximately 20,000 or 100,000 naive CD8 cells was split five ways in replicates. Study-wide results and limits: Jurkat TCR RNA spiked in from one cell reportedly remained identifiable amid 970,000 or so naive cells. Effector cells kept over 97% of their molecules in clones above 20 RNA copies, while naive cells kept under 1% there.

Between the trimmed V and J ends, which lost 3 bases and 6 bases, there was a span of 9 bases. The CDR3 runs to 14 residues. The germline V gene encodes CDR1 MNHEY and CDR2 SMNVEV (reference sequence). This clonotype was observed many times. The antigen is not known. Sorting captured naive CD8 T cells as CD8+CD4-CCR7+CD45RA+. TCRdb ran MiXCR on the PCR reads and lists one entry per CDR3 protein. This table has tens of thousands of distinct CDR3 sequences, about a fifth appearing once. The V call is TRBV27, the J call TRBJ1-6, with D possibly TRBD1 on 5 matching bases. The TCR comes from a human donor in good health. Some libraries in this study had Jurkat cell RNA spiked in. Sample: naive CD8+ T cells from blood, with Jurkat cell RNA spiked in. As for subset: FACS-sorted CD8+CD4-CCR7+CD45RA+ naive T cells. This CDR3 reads CASSLQGRNSPLHF. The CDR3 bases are TGTGCCAGCAGTTTGCAGGGACGTAATTCACCCCTCCACTTT.